The sequence of this TCR beta chain was determined in a study of OX40 agonist ivuxolimab in advanced cancers. Study-level points and caveats: Fewer expanded clones were found on average in CD4+ than in CD8+ T cells.

This clone occurred once. Its antigen remains unidentified. Measured with immunoSEQ multiplex PCR; TCRdb has only the in-frame clones, and not every one. Of over 40,000 clones in the sample, approximately 84% are singletons; the top ten hold less than 0.4%. This CDR3 is 17 amino acids long. CDR1 and CDR2 (germline): ENHRY, SYGVKD. Trimming took 5 bases from V and 9 from J; bases not matched to a gene: 11. The source is an adult with an advanced solid tumor such as melanoma, head and neck, liver or kidney cancer. The chain combines TRBV10-3 with TRBJ2-1; 15 nucleotides match TRBD2. The input for sequencing was CD4+ or CD8+ T cells sorted from blood, taken in a trial of the OX40 agonist ivuxolimab. In nucleotides, the CDR3 is TGTGCCATCAGTAGGAAAAACGGACTAGCGGGGGGGTCTGAGCAGTTCTTC. This translates into CAISRKNGLAGGSEQFF.